The 15 T cell receptor beta chains listed next were all sequenced from one sample in a study of blood T cell repertoires in COVID-19. TCRdb keeps only in-frame clones here, not all; method: immunoSEQ multiplex PCR. The top ten clones hold around 5.1% of a sample with about 260,000 clones, around 90% of them seen once. Specimen: peripheral blood. Every receptor here comes from a woman aged 60-75 years with COVID-19, enrolled during active disease.

The chain couples TRBV9 to TRBJ1-4; 9 bases agree with TRBD1. This CDR3 is 15 amino acids long. V lost 0 bases to trimming and J lost 6 bases; unmatched junction nucleotides: 3. Per germline, CDR1 SGDLS and CDR2 YYNGEE. CDR3 DNA sequence: TGTGCCAGCAGCGTAGGCGGGACAGGGTATGAAAAACTGTTTTTT. Protein: CASSVGGTGYEKLFF.

The chain uses TRBV7-9 and TRBJ1-1; 9 bases line up with TRBD1. The V segment lost 5 bases and the J segment 4 bases; nucleotides outside the gene matches: 8. This CDR3 is built from 15 residues. Germline-derived CDR1 and CDR2 are SEHNR and FQNEAQ (reference sequence). The CDR3 DNA sequence: TGTGCCAGCAGCACTCTACAGGGGGCAGGCACTGAAGCTTTCTTT. Translation: CASSTLQGAGTEAFF.

The V gene is TRBV25-1, the J gene TRBJ1-5; D is perhaps TRBD1 (5 bases). This CDR3 contains 13 residues. Germline V gene lookup returns CDR1 MGHDK and CDR2 SYGVNS. Between the trimmed V and J ends, which lost 4 bases and 6 bases, there was a span of 10 bases. The CDR3 DNA follows: TGTGCCAGCAGTGGAGTAGACAGTCAGCCCCAGCATTTT. Translated, it gives CASSGVDSQPQHF.

This clone was recorded once. This chain uses TRBV6-5 with TRBJ2-1, with 10 bases identical to TRBD1. The germline V gene has CDR1 MNHEY and CDR2 SVGAGI. The CDR3 loop spans 15 amino acids. The ends lost 4 bases at V and 4 bases at J; junction bases unmatched: 4. The DNA of the CDR3 is TGTGCCAGCAGTTCTCGGGGACAGGGGTACAATGAGCAGTTCTTC. Protein: CASSSRGQGYNEQFF.

This clone was seen once. The V and J genes are TRBV7-2 and TRBJ2-3; possible D gene TRBD2, 6 bases. Trimming took 3 bases from V and 0 from J, leaving 10 bases between them. This CDR3 region has 15 residues. Germline values: CDR1 SGHTA, CDR2 FQGNSA. The CDR3 protein is CASSFPGLSTDTQYF. CDR3 nucleotides: TGTGCCAGCAGCTTCCCGGGACTGAGCACAGATACGCAGTATTTT.

The genes are TRBV20-1 and TRBJ2-6; no reliable D call. CDR3 length: 14 residues. V was shortened by 3 bases and J by 5 bases, with 11 bases between the two germline ends. Germline CDR1 reads DFQATT; CDR2 reads SNEGSKA (reference sequence). CDR3 sequence (DNA): TGCAGTGCTAGTCAGGCAGTGAGGGCCAACGTCCTGACTTTC. Translated: CSASQAVRANVLTF.

This clone showed up just a few times. The V and J genes are TRBV7-8 and TRBJ1-5; D perhaps matches TRBD1 (6 bases). V shed 5 bases and J shed 5 bases, with 10 bases lying between them. This CDR3 is built from 13 residues. Per the germline V gene, CDR1 is SGHVS and CDR2 is FQNEAQ. The CDR3: CASSASGDQPQHF. CDR3 sequence (DNA): TGTGCCAGCAGCGCCTCAGGGGATCAGCCCCAGCATTTT.

The chain employs TRBV27 and TRBJ2-1; the D gene is possibly TRBD1 (6 bases). CDR1 and CDR2 (germline): MNHEY, SMNVEV (reference sequence). The V end was cut by 3 bases, the J end by 4 bases, with 10 bases between. The length of the CDR3 is 14 residues. CDR3 in amino acids: CASSFWGRYNEQFF. CDR3 bases: TGTGCCAGCAGTTTCTGGGGGCGGTACAATGAGCAGTTCTTC.

This sequence joins TRBV18 and TRBJ2-7; possibly TRBD1 for D (5 bases). Per the germline V gene, CDR1 is KGHSH and CDR2 is LQKENI. CDR3 length equals 15 residues. V was cut by 4 bases and J by 0 bases, with 13 bases left in between. CDR3 in amino acids: CASSLQVPSSYEQYF. The CDR3 coding sequence is TGTGCCAGCTCACTACAGGTTCCCAGCTCCTACGAGCAGTACTTC.

The chain joins TRBV7-3 to TRBJ2-5, with 9 positions matching TRBD2. V shed 1 base and J 4 bases; nucleotides not matched to a gene: 4. The CDR3 covers 15 residues. Germline V lookup: CDR1 SGHTA, CDR2 FQGTGA. CDR3 amino acids: CASSLRASGVETQYF. The CDR3 region has the DNA TGTGCCAGCAGCTTAAGGGCTAGCGGGGTAGAGACCCAGTACTTC.

V and J are TRBV19 and TRBJ1-3, with D perhaps matching TRBD1 (6 bases). V was trimmed by 3 bases and J by 9 bases, leaving 21 bases between them. In germline, CDR1 is LNHDA, CDR2 SQIVND (reference sequence). The CDR3 runs to 16 residues. The CDR3 region is CASSIGTRAAVGTIYF. DNA for the CDR3: TGTGCCAGTAGTATCGGGACACGGGCCGCTGTTGGCACCATATATTTT.

This chain links TRBV7-3 with TRBJ2-3; 9 bases line up with TRBD2. This CDR3 spans 16 amino acids. The trim removed 6 bases at V and 5 bases at J, leaving 12 bases unmatched. Germline CDR1 reads SGHTA; CDR2 reads FQGTGA. As DNA, the CDR3 is TGTGCCAGCAGTCGGATTAGCGGGAGCGGGCGAGATACGCAGTATTTT. Translation: CASSRISGSGRDTQYF.

The genes are TRBV29-1 and TRBJ1-3, with D tentatively TRBD1 (6 bases). V was trimmed by 4 bases and J by 0 bases, leaving 10 bases between them. The CDR3 length is 14 residues. Looked up from germline, CDR1 is SQVTM and CDR2 is ANQGSEA. The CDR3 coding sequence is TGCAGCGTTGCCACAGGGTACTCTGGAAACACCATATATTTT. Its translation: CSVATGYSGNTIYF. Full variable domain (outside the CDR3, taken from reference TRBV29-1 and TRBJ1-3): SAVISQKPSRDICQRGTSLTIQCQVDSQVTMMFWYRQQPGQSLTLIATANQGSEATYESGFVIDKFPISRPNLTFSTLTVSNMSPEDSSIYLCSVATGYSGNTIYFGEGSWLTVV.

This clone was observed a few times. This chain links TRBV11-3 with TRBJ2-3; 7 nucleotides line up with TRBD2. The CDR3 spans 15 residues. Germline trimming cut 0 bases from V and 9 bases from J; bases unmatched to any gene: 9. Germline V gives CDR1 SGHNT, CDR2 YENEEA. The CDR3 region has the DNA TGTGCCAGCAGCTTAGACGGGGTCGGCGGGGGAACGCAGTATTTT. Protein: CASSLDGVGGGTQYF.

This chain uses TRBV6-2 or TRBV6-3 with TRBJ2-5; weak D call: TRBD2 (6 bases). Germline V CDR1 and CDR2: MNHEY, SVGEGT. V was shortened by 6 bases and J by 3 bases, with 14 bases between the two germline ends. This CDR3 contains 14 residues. Written as DNA, the CDR3 is TGTGCCAGCAGCCAAGGGGCTAGCGAAGAGACCCAGTACTTC. Translating gives CASSQGASEETQYF.